Each of the 14 T cell receptor beta chains below was sequenced from the same sample in a study of cytomegalovirus exposure and HLA in healthy donors. 60 Vbeta and 13 Jbeta primers were used in PCR. TCRdb's copy holds only in-frame clones and misses some; the assay was immunoSEQ multiplex PCR. Among about 210,000 clones, around 79% were seen once, and the ten largest hold around 1.9%. The sequenced material came from PBMCs. All receptors come from a male donor in good health and CMV-seronegative.

The chain links TRBV5-1 to TRBJ1-2; D gene uncertain. This CDR3 contains 14 residues. Trimming removed 0 bases from V and 0 bases from J, with 6 bases in between. Germline CDR1 is SGHRS and CDR2 is YFSETQ. The CDR3 nucleotides read TGCGCCAGCAGCTTGGACGGAGCTAACTATGGCTACACCTTC. Amino acids: CASSLDGANYGYTF.

The J gene is TRBJ1-5, the V gene TRBV2; D not certain. This CDR3 comprises 14 residues. V was cut by 3 bases and J by 6 bases, with 12 bases left in between. CDR1 is SNHLY and CDR2 is FYNNEI in the germline V gene. CDR3 residues: CASSERVGFQPQHF. CDR3 sequence (DNA): TGTGCCAGCAGTGAGAGGGTGGGGTTTCAGCCCCAGCATTTT.

The V call is TRBV4-2, the J call TRBJ2-3; 13 positions agree with TRBD2. V was pared by 5 bases and J by 6 bases, with 5 bases of the junction left unmatched. The CDR3 contains 15 residues. CDR1 LGHNA and CDR2 YNFKEQ come from the germline V gene. The CDR3 sequence is CASSYGLAGADTQYF. The CDR3 region has the DNA TGTGCCAGCAGCTATGGACTAGCGGGAGCGGATACGCAGTATTTT.

This chain joins TRBV4-1 and TRBJ1-5; D gene unclear. This CDR3 is built from 16 residues. Trimming removed 0 bases at V and 4 bases at J, with 13 bases between. The germline V gene encodes CDR1 MGHRA and CDR2 YSYEKL. This chain's CDR3 is CASSQDSGGINQPQHF. The CDR3 nucleotides are TGCGCCAGCAGCCAAGATAGCGGAGGTATTAATCAGCCCCAGCATTTT.

The chain carries TRBV7-7 and TRBJ2-3, with a weak D call TRBD1 (5 bases). The CDR3 runs to 16 residues. V lost 1 base and J 0 bases, leaving 11 bases between the germline ends. The V gene's germline CDR1 is SSHAT and CDR2 FNYEAQ (reference sequence). In nucleotides, the CDR3 is TGTGCCAGCAGCTTAGGGGCAGGGTTGAGCACAGATACGCAGTATTTT. Amino acid sequence: CASSLGAGLSTDTQYF.

V gene TRBV5-1 combines with J gene TRBJ1-6; TRBD1 is a possible D gene (5 bases). Germline lookup yields CDR1 SGHRS and CDR2 YFSETQ. V gave up 0 bases and J gave up 9 bases, with 13 bases separating them. This CDR3 comprises 15 residues. The DNA of the CDR3 is TGCGCCAGCAGCTTGGCCACAGGTACGGGTTCACCCCTCCACTTT. Its translation: CASSLATGTGSPLHF.

V usage is TRBV7-9 and J usage is TRBJ2-5, with unresolved D. Trimming removed 0 bases at V and 4 bases at J, with 12 bases between. Per the germline V gene, CDR1 is SEHNR and CDR2 is FQNEAQ (reference sequence). The CDR3 loop spans 15 amino acids. For the CDR3, the DNA is TGTGCCAGCAGCTTAGCCACCCGCCCAGGAGAGACCCAGTACTTC. Protein product: CASSLATRPGETQYF.

The chain links TRBV5-4 to TRBJ2-3; TRBD2 agrees at 8 bases. After removal of 0 bases from V and 4 bases from J, the junction contained 10 bases not matched to a gene. This CDR3 has 17 residues. Germline V CDR1 and CDR2: SGHNT, YYREEE (reference sequence). This chain's CDR3 is CASSLGGLAGLADTQYF. The CDR3 nucleotides read TGTGCCAGCAGCTTGGGGGGGCTAGCGGGCCTCGCAGATACGCAGTATTTT.

The chain carries TRBV5-5 and TRBJ1-1; TRBD1 might be the D (5 bases). The length of the CDR3 is 14 residues. Trimming shortened V by 4 bases and J by 1 base, and 11 bases separated the two germline ends. CDR1 and CDR2 from the germline V gene are SGHKS and YYEKEE (reference sequence). CDR3 in DNA: TGTGCCAGCAGCCCTGGCGGACAGAACACTGAAGCTTTCTTT. Translating gives CASSPGGQNTEAFF. The variable domain in full, completed from reference TRBV5-5 and TRBJ1-1, reads DAGVTQSPTHLIKTRGQQVTLRCSPISGHKSVSWYQQVLGQGPQFIFQYYEKEERGRGNFPDRFSARQFPNYSSELNVNALLLGDSALYLCASSPGGQNTEAFFGQGTRLTVV.

The chain employs TRBV29-1 and TRBJ2-7, with 9 bases that match TRBD1. Trimming took 3 bases from V and 2 from J; bases not matched to a gene: 8. Germline assignment: CDR1 SQVTM and CDR2 ANQGSEA. The CDR3 length is 15 residues. CDR3 residues: CSVEDRGLSPYEQYF. CDR3 coding DNA: TGCAGCGTTGAGGACAGGGGCCTGAGCCCCTACGAGCAGTACTTC.

V usage is TRBV6-1 and J usage is TRBJ2-3; 8 positions agree with TRBD1. V gave up 8 bases and J gave up 0 bases; unmatched junction bases: 7. Germline values: CDR1 MNHNS, CDR2 SASEGT. This CDR3 has 15 residues. The CDR3 loop reads CASGDRTLSTDTQYF. CDR3 sequence (DNA): TGTGCCAGCGGGGACAGGACCCTTAGCACAGATACGCAGTATTTT.

This clone was observed a handful of times. The J gene is TRBJ1-4, the V gene TRBV10-3; TRBD1 matches 7 bases. This CDR3 comprises 16 residues. The germline V gene has CDR1 ENHRY and CDR2 SYGVKD. The V segment lost 2 bases and the J segment 8 bases; nucleotides outside the gene matches: 11. The CDR3 is CAISETTGAQYEKLFF. The CDR3 DNA reads TGTGCCATCAGTGAGACTACAGGGGCGCAGTACGAAAAACTGTTTTTT.

This chain connects TRBV2 to TRBJ2-1; D is possibly TRBD2 (8 bases). Germline values: CDR1 SNHLY, CDR2 FYNNEI. Trimming shortened V by 2 bases and J by 9 bases, and 23 bases separated the two germline ends. The CDR3 is 17 amino acids. The DNA of the CDR3 is TGTGCCAGCAGTGAAAGGGGGCGGGGGGCTGGACCCAGTGAGCAGTTCTTC. The encoded protein is CASSERGRGAGPSEQFF.

This clone was detected only a few times. Other DNA sequences in this specimen translate into the identical CDR3. V usage is TRBV28 and J usage is TRBJ1-2; 9 bases fit TRBD1. Germline V CDR1 and CDR2: MDHEN, SYDVKM. Trimming cost V 6 bases and J 2 bases; bases outside gene matches: 4. CDR3 size: 14 residues. CDR3 residues: CASSLQGANYGYTF. The DNA of the CDR3 is TGTGCCAGCAGCTTACAGGGGGCAAACTATGGCTACACCTTC.